This T cell receptor beta chain emerged from a study of T cell repertoires in cytomegalovirus infection. About the study: Newly reported HLA-C-restricted and thoroughly characterized HLA-B-restricted CMV epitopes were employed. Public TCR beta signatures indicated both CMV infection and matching HLA type.

As for this clonotype: The antigen is unknown.

This CDR3 region has 17 residues. The germline gives CDR1 SGHTA, CDR2 FQGNSA. Deletions cut 5 bases from V and 9 bases from J, with 23 bases between. Via MiXCR, TCRdb re-called the reads, giving one row per CDR3 protein. The sample records under 500,000 distinct CDR3 sequences, approximately 40% being singletons. The sequencing used cultured PBMCs, collected from culture after CMV antigen stimulation. The TCR comes from a human donor in good health (CMV status not recorded). Some clones in this sample may be carry-over from other donors' samples. The J gene is TRBJ1-6, the V gene TRBV7-2, with a tentative D call TRBD1 (6 bases). Here the CDR3 DNA reads TGTGCCAGCAGCAACCCAACCGGGACATCAAAACGTTCACCCCTCCACTTT. It specifies CASSNPTGTSKRSPLHF.